Listed below are T cell receptor beta chains from one sample, sequenced in a study of T cell repertoires in cytomegalovirus infection. The antigens for these receptors are not known. MiXCR, applied by TCRdb to the reads, yields one record per CDR3 protein. The profile shows around 500,000 distinct CDR3 sequences, roughly 43% of them singletons. The material was cultured PBMCs, obtained from culture after CMV antigen stimulation. These receptors came from a human donor in good health (CMV status not recorded). Some clones in this sample may be carry-over from other donors' samples. The CDR3 runs from the conserved cysteine through the conserved F or W. Each record gives: D gene, V gene, clone size, J gene, CDR3 DNA, CDR3 protein. The D gene is left open where the match is weak. The size field is filled for only some rows; it gives once, few, many or a size class.

>TRBD1|TRBV27|.|TRBJ1-2
TGTGCCAGCAGTTCCACCCCCAGGGGGTACAACTATGGCTACACCTTC
CASSSTPRGYNYGYTF
>.|TRBV27|few|TRBJ2-1
TGTGCCAGCAGTTCCGTCCAGAGCTCCTACAATGAGCAGTTCTTC
CASSSVQSSYNEQFF
>.|TRBV12-3/TRBV12-4|.|TRBJ1-5
TGTGCCAGCAGTTTTCAAGCAGGGCCTCTCGGGCAGCCCCAGCATTTT
CASSFQAGPLGQPQHF
>TRBD2|TRBV7-9|.|TRBJ2-3
TGTGCCAGCAGCTCAACTAGCGGGGGGTACACAGATACGCAGTATTTT
CASSSTSGGYTDTQYF
>.|TRBV6-2/TRBV6-3|.|TRBJ2-2
TGTGCCACCTCCCCAGGGCGATACACCGGGGAGCTGTTTTTT
CATSPGRYTGELFF
>.|TRBV2|once|TRBJ2-2
TGTGCCAGCAGTGATGCGGAGGAAATTAGAAACACCGGGGAGCTGTTTTTT
CASSDAEEIRNTGELFF
>.|TRBV7-6|.|TRBJ2-7
TGTGCCAGCAGCCCTACTACCTACGAGCAGTACTTC
CASSPTTYEQYF
>.|TRBV4-1|few|TRBJ2-1
TGCGCCAGCAGCCAAGGACCTTCGACCGATGATGAGCAGTTCTTC
CASSQGPSTDDEQFF
>.|TRBV7-2|many|TRBJ2-5
TGTGCCAGCAGCTCCACTAGGTCCCAAGAGACCCAGTACTTC
CASSSTRSQETQYF
>.|TRBV20-1|.|TRBJ1-1
TGCAGTGCTAGAGATCGTTCAGGGAGGACTGAAGCTTTCTTT
CSARDRSGRTEAFF
>TRBD2|TRBV19|.|TRBJ2-1
TGTGCCAGTAGTTATGATTCGGGCGGGAGCTTCTCCTACAATGAGCAGTTCTTC
CASSYDSGGSFSYNEQFF
>TRBD1|TRBV10-3|.|TRBJ2-7
TGTGCCATCACTGGGACAGGGATGGACGAGCAGTACTTC
CAITGTGMDEQYF
>.|TRBV12-3/TRBV12-4|.|TRBJ1-1
TGTGCCAGCACCGTTACGACCGCCGAAGCTTTCTTT
CASTVTTAEAFF
>.|TRBV7-2|few|TRBJ1-1
TGTGCCAGCAGCCTTTACACAGGGACCGCTGAAGCTTTCTTT
CASSLYTGTAEAFF
>.|TRBV12-3/TRBV12-4|few|TRBJ1-2
TGTGCCAGCAGCCGTCCGGGGGCCAGTGGCTACACCTTC
CASSRPGASGYTF
>TRBD1|TRBV15|.|TRBJ1-1
TGTGCCACCGCATACAGGGGCGAGAACACTGAAGCTTTCTTT
CATAYRGENTEAFF
>TRBD2|TRBV19|.|TRBJ2-7
TGTGCCAGTAGTGTTCACTCGACTAGCGGTGCGATGTACGAGCAGTACTTC
CASSVHSTSGAMYEQYF
>.|TRBV7-9|few|TRBJ2-1
TGTGCCAGCAGCCAGCGGGTCAATGAGCAGTTCTTC
CASSQRVNEQFF
>TRBD2|TRBV27|.|TRBJ2-1
TGTGCCAGCAGTTTAGTAGCGGGAGTGTACAATGAGCAGTTCTTC
CASSLVAGVYNEQFF
>.|TRBV18|few|TRBJ1-4
TGTGCCAGCTCGGGGGACGGACGGAGTGAAAAACTGTTTTTT
CASSGDGRSEKLFF
>.|TRBV4-1|.|TRBJ2-3
TGCGCCAGCAGCTTCGTGGGGGGCACAACTGCTACGCAGTATTTT
CASSFVGGTTATQYF
>.|TRBV18|.|TRBJ1-1
TGTGCCAGCTCACCATTGGCGGAGAACACTGAAGCTTTCTTT
CASSPLAENTEAFF
>TRBD1|TRBV7-2|many|TRBJ2-7
TGTGCCAGCAGCCGGGTTCGGGACAGGGTCTACGAGCAGTACTTC
CASSRVRDRVYEQYF
>.|TRBV19|.|TRBJ2-3
TGTGCCAGTAGTATCTCCAATACGCAGTATTTT
CASSISNTQYF
>.|TRBV19|.|TRBJ2-1
TGTGCCAGTAGTATTAGAAGACTGGGGCTAGGCCCCTCGAGGAATGAGCAGTTCTTC
CASSIRRLGLGPSRNEQFF
>TRBD2|TRBV12-3/TRBV12-4|.|TRBJ2-7
TGTGCCAGCAGTGGGGATAGCGGGAAAAGCTACGAGCAGTACTTC
CASSGDSGKSYEQYF
>TRBD1|TRBV19|.|TRBJ1-2
TGTGCCAGTAACAAAATATTGAGGGGGCCCGGCTACACCTTC
CASNKILRGPGYTF
>.|TRBV4-3|.|TRBJ2-1
TGCGCCAGCAGCCAAAAAGGACCCCCTTGGCCCCATGAGCAGTTCTTC
CASSQKGPPWPHEQFF
>TRBD1|TRBV2|few|TRBJ2-1
TGTGCCAGCGAACTAACAGGGGTTTTTGGCAATGAGCAGTTCTTC
CASELTGVFGNEQFF
>TRBD1|TRBV6-5|.|TRBJ2-2
TGTGCCAGCAGTTATGGGACAGCAACCGGGGAGCTGTTTTTT
CASSYGTATGELFF
>.|TRBV25-1|once|TRBJ2-3
TGTGCCAGCATTCCTGTGGGTGGCACAGATACGCAGTATTTT
CASIPVGGTDTQYF
>.|TRBV27|.|TRBJ2-3
TGTGCCAGCAGTTTGAGGGGTACATCCGGCAATACGCAGTATTTT
CASSLRGTSGNTQYF
>.|TRBV7-2|few|TRBJ2-7
TGTGCCAGCAGCTTGAGCACACCAACCGAGCAGTACTTC
CASSLSTPTEQYF
>.|TRBV20-1|.|TRBJ2-3
TGCAGTGCTACCCGTCGCGGGCGCGCAGATACGCAGTATTTT
CSATRRGRADTQYF
>.|TRBV27|few|TRBJ2-7
TGTGCCAGCAGTTTGAGGGTCCGCTACGAGCAGTACTTC
CASSLRVRYEQYF
>.|TRBV2|.|TRBJ2-1
TGTGCCAGCAGTGAGTTGGCTGAGCAGTTCTTC
CASSELAEQFF
>.|TRBV11-2|.|TRBJ2-5
TGTGCCAGCAGCTCGGGACTGAGGCGATCCGAGACCCAGTACTTC
CASSSGLRRSETQYF
>TRBD2|TRBV7-2|few|TRBJ2-1
TGTGCCAGCAGCCTGGAGCGGGAGGGGGAGCAGTTCTTC
CASSLEREGEQFF
>.|TRBV6-2/TRBV6-3|few|TRBJ1-1
TGTGCCAGCAGTTACTCCCTTAGTCCTGAAGCTTTCTTT
CASSYSLSPEAFF
>.|TRBV13|.|TRBJ1-1
TGTGCCAGCAGTTGGCGAGGCAGCATGAACACTGAAGCTTTCTTT
CASSWRGSMNTEAFF
>.|TRBV7-9|.|TRBJ1-4
TGTGCCAGCAGCCAAGGGGATGTGGCCGAAAAACTGTTTTTT
CASSQGDVAEKLFF
>TRBD1|TRBV27|few|TRBJ2-5
TGTGCCAGCAGTTTATCGGGCAGGGGGCGAGAGACCCAGTACTTC
CASSLSGRGRETQYF
>.|TRBV7-2|.|TRBJ2-7
TGTGCCAGCAGCCCTATGACGGGGGCCTACGAGCAGTACTTC
CASSPMTGAYEQYF
>.|TRBV12-3/TRBV12-4|.|TRBJ2-7
TGTGCCAGCAGTTTCTCCAGGGGTGGCCACGAGCAGTACTTC
CASSFSRGGHEQYF
>TRBD2|TRBV7-6|.|TRBJ2-7
TGTGCCAGCAGCTCTAGCGGGGGGCCATGGGAGCAGTACTTC
CASSSSGGPWEQYF
>.|TRBV7-2|many|TRBJ2-3
TGTGCCAGCAGCTTAAGTGCGGCTGACACAGATACGCAGTATTTT
CASSLSAADTDTQYF
>.|TRBV29-1|.|TRBJ2-7
TGCAGCGTGGGCACTAGCTACGAGCAGTACTTC
CSVGTSYEQYF
>.|TRBV20-1|.|TRBJ2-7
TGCAGTAGCCGCCGGATTCGGGACGAGCAGTACTTC
CSSRRIRDEQYF
>TRBD2|TRBV6-2/TRBV6-3|few|TRBJ2-3
TGTGCCAGCTGGGGCAGCGGGGTTACAGATACGCAGTATTTT
CASWGSGVTDTQYF